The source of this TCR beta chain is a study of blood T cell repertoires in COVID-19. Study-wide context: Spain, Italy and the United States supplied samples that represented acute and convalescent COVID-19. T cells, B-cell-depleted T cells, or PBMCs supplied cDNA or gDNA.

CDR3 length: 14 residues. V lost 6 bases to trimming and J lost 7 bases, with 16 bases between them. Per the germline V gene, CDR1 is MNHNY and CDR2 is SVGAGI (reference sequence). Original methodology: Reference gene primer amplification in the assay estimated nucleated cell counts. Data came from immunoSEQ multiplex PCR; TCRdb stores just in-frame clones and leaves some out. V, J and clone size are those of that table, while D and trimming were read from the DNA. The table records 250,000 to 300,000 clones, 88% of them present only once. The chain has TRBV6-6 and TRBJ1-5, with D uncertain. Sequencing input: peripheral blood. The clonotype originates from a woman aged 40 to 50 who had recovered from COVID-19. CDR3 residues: CASRPPPAAQPQHF. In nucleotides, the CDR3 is TGTGCCAGCAGACCGCCCCCAGCGGCACAGCCCCAGCATTTT.